What follows describes a single T cell receptor beta chain. Antigen specificity is unknown. The PCR ran on 60 Vbeta and 13 Jbeta primers. Here immunoSEQ multiplex PCR was the method, and the copy in TCRdb shows in-frame clones only, minus some. The sample contains about 120,000 clones, roughly 8.6% of which appear only once. This sample is drawn from a study of cytomegalovirus exposure and HLA in healthy donors. Notes on the study in general: Sequencing artifact likely explains a cluster of highly shared sequence variants. Rarity characterized most TCR sequences, yet some public TCRs appeared in many donors. CMV serostatus was the only recorded immune exposure for donors. In a later analysis, HLA-associated beta chains showed higher expansion and lower generation probabilities than comparable chains.

V lost 4 bases and J 5 bases, leaving 8 bases between the germline ends. The CDR3 extends over 12 amino acids. CDR1 is SGHTA, CDR2 FQGNSA, per germline. This clonotype originated in a woman aged 40 to 50 in good health and CMV-seropositive. The rearrangement joins TRBV7-2 to TRBJ1-1; D uncertain. The sequencing input was PBMCs. This CDR3 reads CASSSAVTEAFF. In nucleotides, the CDR3 is TGTGCCAGCAGCTCGGCGGTTACTGAAGCTTTCTTT. The full variable domain, completed using reference TRBV7-2 and TRBJ1-1, is GAGVSQSPSNKVTEKGKDVELRCDPISGHTALYWYRQSLGQGLEFLIYFQGNSAPDKSGLPSDRFSAERTGGSVSTLTIQRTQQEDSAVYLCASSSAVTEAFFGQGTRLTVV.